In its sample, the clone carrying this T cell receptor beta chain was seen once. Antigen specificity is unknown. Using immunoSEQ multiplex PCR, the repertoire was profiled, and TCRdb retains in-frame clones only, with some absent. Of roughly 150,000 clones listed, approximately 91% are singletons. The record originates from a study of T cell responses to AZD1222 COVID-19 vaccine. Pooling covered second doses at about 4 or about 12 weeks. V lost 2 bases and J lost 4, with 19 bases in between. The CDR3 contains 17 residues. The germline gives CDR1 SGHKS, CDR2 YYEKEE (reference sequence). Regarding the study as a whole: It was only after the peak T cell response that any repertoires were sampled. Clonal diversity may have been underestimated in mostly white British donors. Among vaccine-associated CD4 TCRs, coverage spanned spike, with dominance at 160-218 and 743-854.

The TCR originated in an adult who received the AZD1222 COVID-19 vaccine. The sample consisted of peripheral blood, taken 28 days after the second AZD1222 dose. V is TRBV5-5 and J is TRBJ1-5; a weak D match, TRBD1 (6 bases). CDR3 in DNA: TGTGCCAGCAGCTTTTTGAAGAACAGGGCTGGAAATCAGCCCCAGCATTTT. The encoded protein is CASSFLKNRAGNQPQHF.